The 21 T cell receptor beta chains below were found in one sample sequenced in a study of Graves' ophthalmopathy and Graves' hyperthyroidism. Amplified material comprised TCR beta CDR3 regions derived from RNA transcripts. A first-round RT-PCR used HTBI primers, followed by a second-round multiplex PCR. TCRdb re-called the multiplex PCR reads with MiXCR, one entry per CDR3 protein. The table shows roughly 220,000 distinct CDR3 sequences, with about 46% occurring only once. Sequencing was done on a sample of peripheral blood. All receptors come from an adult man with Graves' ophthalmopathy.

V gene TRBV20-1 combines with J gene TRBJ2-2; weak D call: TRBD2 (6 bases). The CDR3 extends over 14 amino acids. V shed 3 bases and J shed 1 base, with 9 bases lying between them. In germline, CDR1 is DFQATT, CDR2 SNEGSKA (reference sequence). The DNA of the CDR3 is TGCAGTGCTAGGCCCGGGGGGAACACCGGGGAGCTGTTTTTT. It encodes CSARPGGNTGELFF.

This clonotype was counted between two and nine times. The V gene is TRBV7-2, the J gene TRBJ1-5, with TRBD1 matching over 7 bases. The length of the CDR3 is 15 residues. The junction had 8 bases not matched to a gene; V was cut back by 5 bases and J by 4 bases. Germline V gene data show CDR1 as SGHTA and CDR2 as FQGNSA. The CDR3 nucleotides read TGTGCCAGCAGCACCGGGACAGCTCCTAATCAGCCCCAGCATTTT. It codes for CASSTGTAPNQPQHF. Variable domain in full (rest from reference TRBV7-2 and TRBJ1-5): GAGVSQSPSNKVTEKGKDVELRCDPISGHTALYWYRQSLGQGLEFLIYFQGNSAPDKSGLPSDRFSAERTGGSVSTLTIQRTQQEDSAVYLCASSTGTAPNQPQHFGDGTRLSIL.

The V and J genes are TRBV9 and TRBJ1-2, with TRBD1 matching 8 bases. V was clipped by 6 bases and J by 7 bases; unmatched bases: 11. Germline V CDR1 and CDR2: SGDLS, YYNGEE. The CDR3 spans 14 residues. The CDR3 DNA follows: TGTGCCAGCACCTTCGACAGGGGAGATGGTGGCTACACCTTC. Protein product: CASTFDRGDGGYTF.

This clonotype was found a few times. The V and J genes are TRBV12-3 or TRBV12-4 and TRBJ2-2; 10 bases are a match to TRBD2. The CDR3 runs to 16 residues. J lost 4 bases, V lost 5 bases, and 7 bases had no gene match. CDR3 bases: TGTGCCAGCAGTGAGGGTAGCGGGGGGTCCACCGGGGAGCTGTTTTTT. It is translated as CASSEGSGGSTGELFF.

The CDR3 coding sequence is TGTGCCAGCAGCCTGGAGGGATCCAGGGGAAACGAGCAGTACTTC. Amino acid sequence: CASSLEGSRGNEQYF. The chain uses TRBV7-9 and TRBJ2-7; either TRBD1 or TRBD2 may supply D (6 bases each). Germline CDR1 reads SEHNR; CDR2 reads FQNEAQ (reference sequence). Trimming stripped 5 bases from V and 5 bases from J, with 19 bases between. The length of the CDR3 is 15 residues.

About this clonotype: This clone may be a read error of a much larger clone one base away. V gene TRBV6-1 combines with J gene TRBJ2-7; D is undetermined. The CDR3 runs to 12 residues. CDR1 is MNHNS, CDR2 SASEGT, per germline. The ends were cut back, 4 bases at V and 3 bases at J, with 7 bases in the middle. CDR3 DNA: TGTGCCAGCAGTGGAGTCGGCTACGAGCAGTACTTC. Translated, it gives CASSGVGYEQYF.

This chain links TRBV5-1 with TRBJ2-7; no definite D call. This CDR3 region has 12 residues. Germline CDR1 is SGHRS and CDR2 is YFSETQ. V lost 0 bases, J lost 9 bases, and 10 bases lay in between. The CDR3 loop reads CASSLEGVGQYF. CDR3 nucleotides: TGCGCCAGCAGCTTGGAGGGCGTTGGGCAGTACTTC. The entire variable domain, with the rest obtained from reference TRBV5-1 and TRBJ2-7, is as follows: KAGVTQTPRYLIKTRGQQVTLSCSPISGHRSVSWYQQTPGQGLQFLFEYFSETQRNKGNFPGRFSGRQFSNSRSEMNVSTLELGDSALYLCASSLEGVGQYFGPGTRLTVT.

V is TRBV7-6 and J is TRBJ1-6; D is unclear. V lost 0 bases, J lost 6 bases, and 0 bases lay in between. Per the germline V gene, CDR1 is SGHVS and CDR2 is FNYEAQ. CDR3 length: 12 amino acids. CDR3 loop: CASSLANSPLHF. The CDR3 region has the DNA TGTGCCAGCAGCTTAGCTAATTCACCCCTCCACTTT.

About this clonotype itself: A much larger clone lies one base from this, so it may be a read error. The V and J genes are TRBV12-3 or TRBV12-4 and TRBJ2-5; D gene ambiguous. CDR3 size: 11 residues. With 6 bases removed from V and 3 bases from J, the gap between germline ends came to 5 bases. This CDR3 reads CASSTEETQYF. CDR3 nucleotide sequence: TGTGCCAGCAGCACGGAAGAGACCCAGTACTTC.

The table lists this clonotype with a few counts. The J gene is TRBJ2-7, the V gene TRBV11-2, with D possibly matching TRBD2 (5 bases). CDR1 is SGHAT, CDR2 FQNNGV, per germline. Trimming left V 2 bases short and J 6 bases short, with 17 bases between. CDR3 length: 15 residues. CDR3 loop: CASSLTQSFGSEQYF. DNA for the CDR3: TGTGCCAGCAGCTTAACCCAGTCGTTTGGGAGCGAGCAGTACTTC.

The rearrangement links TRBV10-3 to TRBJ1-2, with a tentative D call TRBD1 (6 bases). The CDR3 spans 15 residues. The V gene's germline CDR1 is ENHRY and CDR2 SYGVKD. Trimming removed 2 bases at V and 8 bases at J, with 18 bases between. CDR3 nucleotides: TGTGCCATCAGTGAGGCGGGGGGCGCGATAAGAGGCTACACCTTC. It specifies CAISEAGGAIRGYTF.

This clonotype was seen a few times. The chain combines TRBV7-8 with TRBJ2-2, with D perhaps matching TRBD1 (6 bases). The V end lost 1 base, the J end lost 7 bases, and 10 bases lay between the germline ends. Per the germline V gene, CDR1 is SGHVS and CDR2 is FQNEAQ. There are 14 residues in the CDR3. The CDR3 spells CASSLVQGSGELFF. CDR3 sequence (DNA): TGTGCCAGCAGCTTAGTACAGGGTAGCGGGGAGCTGTTTTTT.

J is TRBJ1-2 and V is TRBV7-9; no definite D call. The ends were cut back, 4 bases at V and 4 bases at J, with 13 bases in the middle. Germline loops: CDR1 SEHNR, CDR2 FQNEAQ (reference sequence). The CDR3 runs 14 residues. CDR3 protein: CASSSLGGFYGYTF. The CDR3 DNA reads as TGTGCCAGCAGCTCGCTGGGAGGTTTCTATGGCTACACCTTC.

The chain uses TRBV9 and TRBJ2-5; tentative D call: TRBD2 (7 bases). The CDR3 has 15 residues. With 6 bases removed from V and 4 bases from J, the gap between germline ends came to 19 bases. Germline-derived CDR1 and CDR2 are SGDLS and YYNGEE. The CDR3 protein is CASTEAQGRGETQYF. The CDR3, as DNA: TGTGCCAGCACCGAGGCTCAGGGGAGGGGAGAGACCCAGTACTTC. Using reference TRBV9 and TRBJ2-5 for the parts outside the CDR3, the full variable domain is DSGVTQTPKHLITATGQRVTLRCSPRSGDLSVYWYQQSLDQGLQFLIQYYNGEERAKGNILERFSAQQFPDLHSELNLSSLELGDSALYFCASTEAQGRGETQYFGPGTRLLVL.

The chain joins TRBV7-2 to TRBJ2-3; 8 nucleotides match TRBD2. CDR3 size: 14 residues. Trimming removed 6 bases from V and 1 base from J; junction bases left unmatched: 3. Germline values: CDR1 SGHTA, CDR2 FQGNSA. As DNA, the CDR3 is TGTGCCAGCAGTCGGCGGGGGGGCACAGATACGCAGTATTTT. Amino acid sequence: CASSRRGGTDTQYF. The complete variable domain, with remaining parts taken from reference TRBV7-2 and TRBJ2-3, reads GAGVSQSPSNKVTEKGKDVELRCDPISGHTALYWYRQSLGQGLEFLIYFQGNSAPDKSGLPSDRFSAERTGGSVSTLTIQRTQQEDSAVYLCASSRRGGTDTQYFGPGTRLTVL.

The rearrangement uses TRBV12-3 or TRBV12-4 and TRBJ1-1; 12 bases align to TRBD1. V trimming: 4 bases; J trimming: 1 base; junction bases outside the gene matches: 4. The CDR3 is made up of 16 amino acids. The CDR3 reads CASSYGTGGRNTEAFF. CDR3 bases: TGTGCCAGCAGTTATGGGACAGGGGGCAGGAACACTGAAGCTTTCTTT.

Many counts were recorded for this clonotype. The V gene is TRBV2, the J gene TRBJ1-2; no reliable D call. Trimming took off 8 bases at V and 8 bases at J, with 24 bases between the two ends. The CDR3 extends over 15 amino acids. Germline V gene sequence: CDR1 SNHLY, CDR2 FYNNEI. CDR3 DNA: TGTGCCAGCCTTGGGGTGAGGGAAACCCGAGAGGGCTACACCTTC. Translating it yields CASLGVRETREGYTF. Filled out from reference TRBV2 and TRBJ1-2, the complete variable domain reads EPEVTQTPSHQVTQMGQEVILRCVPISNHLYFYWYRQILGQKVEFLVSFYNNEISEKSEIFDDQFSVERPDGSNFTLKIRSTKLEDSAMYFCASLGVRETREGYTFGSGTRLTVV.

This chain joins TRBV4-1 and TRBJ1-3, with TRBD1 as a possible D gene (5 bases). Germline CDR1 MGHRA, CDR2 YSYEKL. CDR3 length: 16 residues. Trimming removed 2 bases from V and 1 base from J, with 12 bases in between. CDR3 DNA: TGCGCCAGCAGCCAAACCGGGGGAAGGTCTGGAAACACCATATATTTT. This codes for CASSQTGGRSGNTIYF.

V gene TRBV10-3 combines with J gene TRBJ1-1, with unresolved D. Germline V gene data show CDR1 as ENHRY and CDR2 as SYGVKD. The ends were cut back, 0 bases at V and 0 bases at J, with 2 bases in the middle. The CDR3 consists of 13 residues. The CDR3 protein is CAISESLNTEAFF. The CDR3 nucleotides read TGTGCCATCAGTGAGTCCCTGAACACTGAAGCTTTCTTT.

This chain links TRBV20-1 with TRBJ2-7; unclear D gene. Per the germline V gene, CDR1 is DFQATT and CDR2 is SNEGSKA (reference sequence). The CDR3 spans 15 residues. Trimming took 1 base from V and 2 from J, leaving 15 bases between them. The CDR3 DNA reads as TGCAGTGCTAGAGCGGGCCACAGTAGAGCCTACGAGCAGTACTTC. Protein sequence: CSARAGHSRAYEQYF.

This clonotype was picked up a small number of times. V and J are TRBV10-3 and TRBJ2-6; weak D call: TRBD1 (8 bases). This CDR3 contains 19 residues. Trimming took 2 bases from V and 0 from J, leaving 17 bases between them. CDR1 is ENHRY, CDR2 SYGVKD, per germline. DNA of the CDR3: TGTGCCATCAGTGAGGATCGCTACAGGGGGGGCTCTGGGGCCAACGTCCTGACTTTC. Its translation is CAISEDRYRGGSGANVLTF.